The sequence of this T cell receptor (beta chain) was determined in a study of tumor-infiltrating lymphocytes in primary liver carcinoma (dated by TCRdb to about 2017). About the study as a whole: Surgical resection was performed in China between 2015 and March 2016 on about 5 patients with histopathologically diagnosed primary liver carcinoma. The five patients, three men and two women aged 30 to 69 years, had hepatocellular carcinoma (four) or combined HCC and intrahepatic cholangiocarcinoma (one). Tumors of the five patients were stage T1-T3 N0M0 with maximum diameters of roughly 4.2 to 11 cm. Samples yielded roughly 3.5 to 7.13 million productive TCRbeta reads; read depth did not differ significantly between tissue types. Across five regions of each liver tumor, along with adjacent normal tissue and blood, the study brought together TCRbeta repertoire sequencing, expression microarrays and whole-exome sequencing. A total of 35 specimens from 5 patients, comprising some 25 tumor regions, 5 adjacent noncancerous liver tissues and 5 peripheral blood samples, were covered by TCRbeta repertoire sequencing. Technical replicate repertoires showed high reproducibility, with mean shared-clone rates roughly 0.87 and correlation coefficients above 0.95.

Paper-wide results and their limitations: Consistent with antigen-driven expansion, pairs of tumor regions showed higher repertoire overlap (mean roughly 36%) than either tumor-adjacent pairs (about 17%) or tumor-blood pairs (roughly 14%). Because sequencing covered only the TCR beta chain and unpaired alpha chains were not captured, true repertoire diversity is likely underestimated. The top 250 clones made up a significantly larger repertoire fraction in tumors than in blood (p = 0.039). Only 4 or 5 patients were included in the study, and the authors note that the findings should be validated in a larger study. Since the samples were bulk and unsorted, there was no way to compare CD4+ and CD8+ T cell repertoires.

TCRbeta-specific cDNA was reverse-transcribed from about 0.45 ug total RNA using a constant-region primer and ProtoScript II reverse transcriptase. Construction of the TCRbeta libraries relied on three nested rounds of multiplex PCR, following a slightly modified ARM-PCR procedure. Multiplex TRBV1-TRBV30 forward primers and a Cbeta reverse primer were used in the first two PCR rounds, each of which was run for around 10 cycles. A final 25-cycle PCR with Deep VentR polymerase added sample barcodes and Illumina adapters. Amplicons of 200-500 bp were gel-purified with a QIAquick gel extraction kit before sequencing. The TCRbeta amplicons were sequenced with 250-bp paired-end reads on an Illumina HiSeq 2500. As for how the authors treated the data: Trimmomatic v0.33 was used to quality-trim the reads, and FLASH v1.2.11 was used to merge paired reads so that full CDR3 sequences could be recovered. MiGEC v1.2.1b assigned V, D and J germline segments to the rearranged TCRbeta sequences. VDJtools v1.0.0 computed clonotype statistics and Shannon-Wiener diversity indices. Except for diversity analysis, only each sample's 250 most abundant clonotypes were used in subsequent analyses to reduce sampling bias. TCRdb trimmed the raw reads at Q25, called clones with MiXCR and kept productive beta chains. CDR3 protein sequences are deduplicated, and each keeps its most common genes and DNA. Here the V and J calls rest on TCRdb's processing, not on the authors' analysis. Here the sample has about 180,000 distinct CDR3 sequences; roughly 60% occur a single time. Clones ranked in the top ten supply 72% of the sample.

The CDR3 comprises 15 residues, both ends counted. The only DNA kept is the CDR3, 45 bases in frame from the first base. Via the germline V gene, CDR1 is SGHAT and CDR2 FQNNGV. For this clonotype: Which antigen it targets is not known. Since the CDR3 does not end with the conserved phenylalanine or tryptophan, this likely comes from a read error.

Blood RNA was extracted from unsorted whole blood using TRIzol reagent, and germline DNA was obtained with the DNeasy Blood & Tissue kit. Patients had chronic HBV infection and were treatment-naive at sampling. Before surgery, roughly 4 milliliters of peripheral blood were drawn into K2EDTA tubes. This sequence originates from a man between 35 and 55 years old with primary liver carcinoma and hepatitis B virus infection. The chain uses TRBV11-2 and TRBJ2-1, with 9 middle bases fitting TRBD2. The sequenced sample was peripheral blood. The DNA is as follows: TGTACCAGCAGCGTCTTAGCGGGAGTAGGCAATGAGCAGTTCCTC. It is translated as CTSSVLAGVGNEQFL.